Below, 16 T cell receptor beta chains from the same sample are listed, as sequenced in a study of response to subunit inactivated influenza vaccine. TCRdb passed the RT-PCR reads through MiXCR, listing each CDR3 protein once. The sample yields about 800,000 distinct CDR3 sequences, approximately 22% seen once. Sequencing used PBMCs from blood, obtained 4 to 6 days after vaccination. These receptors came from a man aged 50 to 59 who received an inactivated influenza vaccine.

This clonotype was picked up a small number of times. J is TRBJ2-3 and V is TRBV7-9; TRBD1 matches at 8 bases. Germline CDR1 is SEHNR and CDR2 is FQNEAQ (reference sequence). This CDR3 has 14 residues. With 7 bases clipped from V and 2 bases from J, the junction kept 5 bases outside the gene matches. In DNA, the CDR3 is TGTGCCAGCAACTCGGACAGGGACACAGATACGCAGTATTTT. It translates to CASNSDRDTDTQYF.

Ten or more counts support this clonotype. An end of the junction does not agree with germline; a read error may underlie this. The V call is TRBV12-3 or TRBV12-4, the J call TRBJ2-5; D possibly corresponds to TRBD2 (5 bases). This CDR3 is built from 14 residues. CDR3: CASSVARGRETQYF. The CDR3 region has the DNA TGTGCCAGCAGTGTAGCCAGAGGGAGAGAGACCCAGTACTTC.

This chain uses TRBV7-2 with TRBJ1-6; D unresolved. CDR1 is SGHTA, CDR2 FQGNSA, per germline. V gave up 5 bases and J gave up 10 bases, with 15 bases separating them. This CDR3 region has 14 residues. The chain's CDR3 is CASSLTPRASPLHF. The CDR3 nucleotides read TGTGCCAGCAGCCTCACTCCTAGGGCCTCACCCCTCCACTTT.

This chain uses TRBV7-2 with TRBJ2-7, with D perhaps matching TRBD1 (6 bases). The ends were cut back, 5 bases at V and 6 bases at J, with 17 bases in the middle. The CDR3 runs to 14 residues. The V gene's germline CDR1 is SGHTA and CDR2 FQGNSA. The CDR3 DNA is TGTGCCAGCAGCCGAGAGTTAACAGGGCTCGAGCAGTACTTC. Translating it yields CASSRELTGLEQYF.

The chain joins TRBV18 to TRBJ1-1; the D is unclear. The CDR3 length is 11 residues. Germline V gene data show CDR1 as KGHSH and CDR2 as LQKENI. The ends were cut back, 4 bases at V and 5 bases at J, with 5 bases in the middle. DNA for the CDR3: TGTGCCAGCTCACGACGGACTGAAGCTTTCTTT. This translates into CASSRRTEAFF.

This clonotype was recorded many times. The chain couples TRBV30 to TRBJ1-4; no reliable D call. This CDR3 has 14 residues. Germline V gene lookup returns CDR1 GTSNPN and CDR2 SVGIG (reference sequence). The ends were cut back, 1 base at V and 0 bases at J, with 6 bases in the middle. As DNA, the CDR3 is TGTGCCTGGAGTGGGGTGACAACTAATGAAAAACTGTTTTTT. This codes for CAWSGVTTNEKLFF.

The chain couples TRBV7-2 to TRBJ2-5; 10 bases match TRBD2. Germline CDR1 is SGHTA and CDR2 is FQGNSA. The CDR3 extends over 16 amino acids. J lost 5 bases, V lost 3 bases, and 9 bases had no gene match. This CDR3 reads CASSFWGAGGPETQYF. In nucleotides, the CDR3 is TGTGCCAGCAGCTTTTGGGGAGCGGGAGGGCCGGAGACCCAGTACTTC.

This clonotype has only a few counts. The J gene is TRBJ2-7, the V gene TRBV6-5; D is ambiguous. Trimming took 2 bases from V and 7 from J, leaving 15 bases between them. The length of the CDR3 is 14 residues. CDR1 and CDR2 from the germline V gene are MNHEY and SVGAGI. The CDR3 sequence is CASSYASSGEEQYF. CDR3 bases: TGTGCCAGCAGTTACGCCTCCTCTGGCGAGGAGCAGTACTTC.

The chain combines TRBV6-2 or TRBV6-3 with TRBJ2-7; 9 bases agree with TRBD1. Germline V gene lookup returns CDR1 MNHEY and CDR2 SVGEGT. The CDR3 length is 15 residues. J gave up 4 bases and V 3 bases, and 7 bases lay outside the gene matches. The CDR3: CASSYRGQGLYEQYF. The CDR3 region has the DNA TGTGCCAGCAGTTATCGAGGACAGGGGTTATACGAGCAGTACTTC.

This clonotype was counted between two and nine times. The chain uses TRBV7-9 and TRBJ2-3; D possibly corresponds to TRBD2 (5 bases). Germline CDR1 reads SEHNR; CDR2 reads FQNEAQ (reference sequence). V lost 8 bases and J lost 1, with 16 bases in between. This CDR3 spans 15 amino acids. CDR3 sequence: CASGAAGPGTDTQYF. The CDR3 DNA reads TGTGCCAGCGGAGCGGCAGGTCCAGGCACAGATACGCAGTATTTT.

This clonotype was detected a few times. The rearrangement uses TRBV5-1 and TRBJ2-7, with D tentatively TRBD1 (6 bases). The CDR3 loop spans 15 amino acids. Germline-derived CDR1 and CDR2 are SGHRS and YFSETQ. Trimming stripped 1 base from V and 6 bases from J, with 17 bases between. The CDR3 DNA reads TGCGCCAGCAGCTTGACAGGGTCGCGGCCGGGCGAGCAGTACTTC. It translates to CASSLTGSRPGEQYF.

The rearrangement joins TRBV20-1 to TRBJ2-6; D could derive from TRBD1 or TRBD2 (5 bases each). V was pared by 4 bases and J by 6 bases, with 16 bases between. CDR3 size: 15 residues. Germline loops: CDR1 DFQATT, CDR2 SNEGSKA (reference sequence). CDR3 DNA: TGCAGTGCTACAGGGACCCAATCAGAGGCCAACGTCCTGACTTTC. It encodes CSATGTQSEANVLTF.

The sample holds many counts of this clonotype. The chain uses TRBV5-1 and TRBJ1-4, with D possibly TRBD1 on 6 matching bases. The CDR3 has 13 residues. The germline gives CDR1 SGHRS, CDR2 YFSETQ. Trimming removed 4 bases from V and 7 bases from J, with 11 bases in between. In DNA, the CDR3 is TGCGCCAGCAGCACGGGACATATTGAAAAACTGTTTTTT. Encoded protein: CASSTGHIEKLFF. The variable domain in full, completed from reference TRBV5-1 and TRBJ1-4, reads KAGVTQTPRYLIKTRGQQVTLSCSPISGHRSVSWYQQTPGQGLQFLFEYFSETQRNKGNFPGRFSGRQFSNSRSEMNVSTLELGDSALYLCASSTGHIEKLFFGSGTQLSVL.

This clonotype appeared a few times. The chain carries TRBV6-2 or TRBV6-3 and TRBJ2-7, with TRBD1 matching 8 bases. The CDR3 sequence is 15 residues long. CDR1 MNHEY and CDR2 SVGEGT come from the germline V gene. The ends lost 4 bases at V and 0 bases at J; junction bases unmatched: 5. The CDR3 DNA reads TGTGCCAGCAGTTTCGGGGACAGGTTCTCCTACGAGCAGTACTTC. It yields the protein CASSFGDRFSYEQYF.

This clonotype was detected ten times or more. The chain combines TRBV20-1 with TRBJ2-5; D may be TRBD1 (6 bases). Germline CDR1 DFQATT, CDR2 SNEGSKA (reference sequence). The CDR3 extends over 13 amino acids. V was trimmed by 3 bases and J by 0 bases, leaving 8 bases between them. CDR3 protein: CSASGQYQETQYF. The CDR3 DNA follows: TGCAGTGCTAGCGGACAGTACCAAGAGACCCAGTACTTC.

This clonotype was found a few times. This chain links TRBV9 with TRBJ1-1; 10 bases align to TRBD1. V lost 0 bases to trimming and J lost 11 bases; unmatched junction nucleotides: 13. The germline V gene has CDR1 SGDLS and CDR2 YYNGEE. The CDR3 consists of 16 residues. The CDR3 reads CASSVDWSFGTGVAFF. The CDR3 DNA reads TGTGCCAGCAGCGTAGATTGGTCGTTTGGGACAGGGGTCGCTTTCTTT.